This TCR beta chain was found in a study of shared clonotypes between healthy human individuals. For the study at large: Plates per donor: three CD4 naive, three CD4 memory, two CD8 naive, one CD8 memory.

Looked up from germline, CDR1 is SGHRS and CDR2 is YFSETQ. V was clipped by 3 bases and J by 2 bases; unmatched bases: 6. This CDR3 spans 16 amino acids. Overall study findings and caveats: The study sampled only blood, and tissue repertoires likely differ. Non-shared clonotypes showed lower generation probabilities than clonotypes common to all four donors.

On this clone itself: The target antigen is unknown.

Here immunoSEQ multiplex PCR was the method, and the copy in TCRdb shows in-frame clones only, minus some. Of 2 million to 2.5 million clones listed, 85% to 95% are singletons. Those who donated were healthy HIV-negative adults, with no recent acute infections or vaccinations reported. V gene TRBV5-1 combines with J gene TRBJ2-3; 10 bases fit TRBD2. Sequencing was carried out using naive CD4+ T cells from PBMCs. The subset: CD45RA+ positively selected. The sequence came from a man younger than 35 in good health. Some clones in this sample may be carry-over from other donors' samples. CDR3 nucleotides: TGCGCCAGCAGCTCCCGAGCGGGAGGGTCCACAGATACGCAGTATTTT. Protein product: CASSSRAGGSTDTQYF.